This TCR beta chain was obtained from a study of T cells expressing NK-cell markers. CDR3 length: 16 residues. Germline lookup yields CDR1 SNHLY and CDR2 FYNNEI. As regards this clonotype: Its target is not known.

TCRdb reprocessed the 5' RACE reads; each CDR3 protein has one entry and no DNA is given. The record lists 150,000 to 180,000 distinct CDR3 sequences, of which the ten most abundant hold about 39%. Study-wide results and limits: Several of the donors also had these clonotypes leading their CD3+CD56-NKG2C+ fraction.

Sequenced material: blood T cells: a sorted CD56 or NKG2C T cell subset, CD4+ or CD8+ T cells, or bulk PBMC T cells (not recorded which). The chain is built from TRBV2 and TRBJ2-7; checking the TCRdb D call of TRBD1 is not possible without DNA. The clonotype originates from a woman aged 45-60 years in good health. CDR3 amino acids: CASSVSRTGGSYEQYF.